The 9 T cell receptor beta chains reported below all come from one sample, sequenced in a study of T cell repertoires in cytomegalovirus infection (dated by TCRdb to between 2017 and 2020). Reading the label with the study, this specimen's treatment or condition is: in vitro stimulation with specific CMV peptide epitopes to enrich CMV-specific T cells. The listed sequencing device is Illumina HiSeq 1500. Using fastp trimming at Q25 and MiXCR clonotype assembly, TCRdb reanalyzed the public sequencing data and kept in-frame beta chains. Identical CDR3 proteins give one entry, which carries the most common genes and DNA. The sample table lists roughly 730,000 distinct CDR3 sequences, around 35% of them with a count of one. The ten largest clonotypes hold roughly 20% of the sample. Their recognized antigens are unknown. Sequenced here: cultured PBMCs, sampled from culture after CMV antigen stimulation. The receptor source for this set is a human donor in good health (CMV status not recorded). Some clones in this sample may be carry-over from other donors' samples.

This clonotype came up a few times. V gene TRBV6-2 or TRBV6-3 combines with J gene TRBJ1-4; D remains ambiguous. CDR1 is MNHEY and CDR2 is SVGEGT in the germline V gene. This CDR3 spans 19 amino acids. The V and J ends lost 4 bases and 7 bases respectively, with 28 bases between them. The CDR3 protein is CASSSRMLTETSKGEKLFF. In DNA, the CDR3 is TGTGCCAGCAGTTCGCGGATGCTTACCGAAACAAGTAAGGGTGAAAAACTGTTTTTT.

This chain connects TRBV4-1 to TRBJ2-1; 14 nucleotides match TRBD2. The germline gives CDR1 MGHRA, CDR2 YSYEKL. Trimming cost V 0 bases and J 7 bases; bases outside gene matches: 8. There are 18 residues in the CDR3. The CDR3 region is CASSQDPGTSGSRNEQFF. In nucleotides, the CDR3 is TGCGCCAGCAGCCAAGATCCCGGGACTAGCGGGAGCCGGAATGAGCAGTTCTTC.

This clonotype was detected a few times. As DNA, the CDR3 is TGTGCCACCAGCAGAGATAGGACTAGCGTATCCTACGAGCAGTACTTC. Encoded protein: CATSRDRTSVSYEQYF. The V gene is TRBV15, the J gene TRBJ2-7; 9 bases are shared with TRBD2. This CDR3 spans 16 amino acids. J was trimmed by 1 base and V by 0 bases; bases with no gene match: 4. The germline V gene encodes CDR1 LNHNV and CDR2 YYDKDF (reference sequence).

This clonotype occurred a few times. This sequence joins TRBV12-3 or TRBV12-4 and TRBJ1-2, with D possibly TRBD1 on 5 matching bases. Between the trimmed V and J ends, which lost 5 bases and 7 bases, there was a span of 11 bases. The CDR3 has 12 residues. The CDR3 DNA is TGTGCCAGCAGTAGTCCTAGGGGTGGCTACACCTTC. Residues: CASSSPRGGYTF.

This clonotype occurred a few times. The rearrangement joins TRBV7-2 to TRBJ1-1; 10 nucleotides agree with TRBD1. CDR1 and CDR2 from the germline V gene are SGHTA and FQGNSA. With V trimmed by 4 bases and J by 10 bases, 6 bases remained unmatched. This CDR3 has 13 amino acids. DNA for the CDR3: TGTGCCAGCAGCTCAGACAGGGGGCTCGGAGCTTTCTTT. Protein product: CASSSDRGLGAFF.

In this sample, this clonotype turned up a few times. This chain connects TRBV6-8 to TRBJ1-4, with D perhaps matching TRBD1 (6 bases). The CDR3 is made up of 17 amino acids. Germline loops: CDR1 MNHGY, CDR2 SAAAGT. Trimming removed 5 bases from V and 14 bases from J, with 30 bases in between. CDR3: CASSLSPPGHLPTGLFF. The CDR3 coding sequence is TGTGCCAGCAGTCTCAGTCCGCCGGGACATCTACCTACCGGCCTGTTTTTT.

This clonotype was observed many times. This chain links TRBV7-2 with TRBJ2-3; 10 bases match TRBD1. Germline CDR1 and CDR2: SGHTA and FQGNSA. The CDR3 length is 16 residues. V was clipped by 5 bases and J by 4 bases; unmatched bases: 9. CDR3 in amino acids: CASSPGQGLWADTQYF. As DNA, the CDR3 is TGTGCCAGCAGCCCGGGACAGGGGCTCTGGGCAGATACGCAGTATTTT.

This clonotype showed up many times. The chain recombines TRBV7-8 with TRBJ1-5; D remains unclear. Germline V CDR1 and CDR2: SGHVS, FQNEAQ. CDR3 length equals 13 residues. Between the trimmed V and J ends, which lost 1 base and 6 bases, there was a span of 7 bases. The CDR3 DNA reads TGTGCCAGCAGCTTAGATTTAAGTCAGCCCCAGCATTTT. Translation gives CASSLDLSQPQHF.

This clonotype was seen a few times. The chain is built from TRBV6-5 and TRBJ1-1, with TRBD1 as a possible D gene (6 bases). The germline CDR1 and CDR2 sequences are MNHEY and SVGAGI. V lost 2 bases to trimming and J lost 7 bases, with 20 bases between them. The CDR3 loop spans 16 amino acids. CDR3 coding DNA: TGTGCCAGCAGTTACCTTTGGGGGGCGCGTCGCCTTGAAGCTTTCTTT. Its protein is CASSYLWGARRLEAFF.